This entry lists 31 T cell receptor beta chains sequenced from one sample in a study of blood T cell repertoires in COVID-19. Clones were sequenced by immunoSEQ multiplex PCR, and TCRdb holds only the in-frame ones, with some missing. The sample has fewer than 400,000 clones; under 90% are singletons. Sequencing was carried out using PBMCs or T cells enriched from blood (not recorded which). The source of these receptors is a woman aged 30 to 39 who had recovered from COVID-19.

This clone was counted a single time. The CDR3 DNA is TGTGCCAGTAGTATAAACGGGGAATCAGCCTACGAGCAGTACTTC. Protein sequence: CASSINGESAYEQYF. The V and J genes are TRBV19 and TRBJ2-7; possibly TRBD2 for D (5 bases). Per the germline V gene, CDR1 is LNHDA and CDR2 is SQIVND (reference sequence). Trimming took 2 bases from V and 2 from J, leaving 13 bases between them. This CDR3 spans 15 amino acids.

The gene calls are TRBV10-3 and TRBJ1-6; weak D call: TRBD1 (5 bases). Germline V lookup: CDR1 ENHRY, CDR2 SYGVKD. This CDR3 has 16 amino acids. Trimming shortened V by 3 bases and J by 5 bases, and 14 bases separated the two germline ends. CDR3 in DNA: TGTGCCATCAGTGAAGTAATGAAGACAGATAATTCACCCCTCCACTTT. This translates into CAISEVMKTDNSPLHF.

V usage is TRBV9 and J usage is TRBJ2-5; the D gene is possibly TRBD2 (6 bases). V lost 3 bases, J lost 5 bases, and 17 bases lay in between. The CDR3 has 15 amino acids. Per germline, CDR1 SGDLS and CDR2 YYNGEE. This CDR3 is CASSADRRGGETQYF. The CDR3 DNA reads TGTGCCAGCAGCGCCGATCGTCGAGGAGGGGAGACCCAGTACTTC. The full variable domain, completed using reference TRBV9 and TRBJ2-5, is DSGVTQTPKHLITATGQRVTLRCSPRSGDLSVYWYQQSLDQGLQFLIQYYNGEERAKGNILERFSAQQFPDLHSELNLSSLELGDSALYFCASSADRRGGETQYFGPGTRLLVL.

The J gene is TRBJ2-2, the V gene TRBV9; 12 bases match TRBD2. Germline trimming cut 1 base from V and 4 bases from J; bases unmatched to any gene: 5. The CDR3 has 17 residues. Germline assignment: CDR1 SGDLS and CDR2 YYNGEE. Here the CDR3 reads CASSVTSSGGGTGELFF. The CDR3 nucleotides are TGTGCCAGCAGCGTAACGTCTAGCGGGGGGGGCACCGGGGAGCTGTTTTTT. The complete variable domain, with remaining parts taken from reference TRBV9 and TRBJ2-2, reads DSGVTQTPKHLITATGQRVTLRCSPRSGDLSVYWYQQSLDQGLQFLIQYYNGEERAKGNILERFSAQQFPDLHSELNLSSLELGDSALYFCASSVTSSGGGTGELFFGEGSRLTVL.

The J gene is TRBJ1-2, the V gene TRBV5-1; the match to TRBD1 covers 8 bases. The CDR3 covers 18 residues. The V segment lost 4 bases and the J segment 2 bases; nucleotides outside the gene matches: 16. Germline V gives CDR1 SGHRS, CDR2 YFSETQ. Written as DNA, the CDR3 is TGCGCCAGCAGCCTCAAAACCTTCCGGGACAGGATGAACTATGGCTACACCTTC. This gives the protein CASSLKTFRDRMNYGYTF.

The rearrangement joins TRBV27 to TRBJ2-7, with a tentative D call TRBD1 (6 bases). Germline loops: CDR1 MNHEY, CDR2 SMNVEV (reference sequence). The CDR3 contains 13 residues. Trimming removed 4 bases from V and 4 bases from J, with 11 bases in between. The CDR3 region has the DNA TGTGCCAGCAGTTCATACAGGGAATACGAGCAGTACTTC. It codes for CASSSYREYEQYF.

In this sample, this clone turned up once. V usage is TRBV24-1 and J usage is TRBJ2-2; 7 positions agree with TRBD1. CDR3 length equals 15 residues. J was trimmed by 7 bases and V by 3 bases; bases with no gene match: 7. The V gene's germline CDR1 is KGHDR and CDR2 SFDVKD. CDR3 region: CATSDRWGQNGELFF. The CDR3 DNA follows: TGTGCCACCAGTGATAGGTGGGGACAGAACGGGGAGCTGTTTTTT.

This clone was counted once. The V and J genes are TRBV19 and TRBJ2-3; 12 bases are a match to TRBD1. The germline V gene encodes CDR1 LNHDA and CDR2 SQIVND (reference sequence). There are 17 residues in the CDR3. V lost 4 bases, J lost 4 bases, and 9 bases stayed unmatched. CDR3 sequence (DNA): TGTGCCAGTAGTACCCCGAGGGACAGGGGGCATGCAGATACGCAGTATTTT. This encodes CASSTPRDRGHADTQYF.

The chain couples TRBV5-4 to TRBJ1-1; D may be TRBD1 (5 bases). V was pared by 1 base and J by 5 bases, with 12 bases between. CDR3 size: 14 residues. Germline V gives CDR1 SGHNT, CDR2 YYREEE (reference sequence). The CDR3 DNA is TGTGCCAGCAGCTTGATCCAGGGAGGAACTGAAGCTTTCTTT. Translation gives CASSLIQGGTEAFF.

This clone was seen just once. One end of the junction does not line up with germline, which may come from a read error. The chain employs TRBV6-1 and TRBJ1-5; possible D gene TRBD1, 5 bases. CDR3 size: 14 residues. Germline loops: CDR1 MNHNS, CDR2 SASEGT. CDR3 in amino acids: CASSEWQGNQPQHF. DNA for the CDR3: TGTGCCAGCAGTGAATGGCAGGGCAACCAGCCCCAGCATTTT.

This clone has a single count. This chain links TRBV3-1 (or the pseudogene TRBV3-2) with TRBJ1-6, with D maybe TRBD1 (6 bases). This CDR3 region has 15 residues. The V and J ends lost 0 bases and 7 bases respectively, with 10 bases between them. Per the germline V gene, CDR1 is LGHDT and CDR2 is YNNKEL (reference sequence). CDR3 bases: TGTGCCAGCAGCCAAGAGTCCAGGGGCAATTCACCCCTCCACTTT. Protein sequence: CASSQESRGNSPLHF.

The chain uses TRBV7-8 and TRBJ1-3, with TRBD1 identical over 7 bases. The V segment lost 2 bases and the J segment 1 base; nucleotides outside the gene matches: 5. Germline V gene lookup returns CDR1 SGHVS and CDR2 FQNEAQ. The CDR3 sequence is 16 residues long. The CDR3 here is CASSLWRTGSGNTIYF. The CDR3 DNA reads as TGTGCCAGCAGCTTATGGCGGACAGGTTCTGGAAACACCATATATTTT.

The chain has TRBV4-2 and TRBJ2-5, with TRBD2 matching 7 bases. This CDR3 is 15 amino acids long. Per the germline V gene, CDR1 is LGHNA and CDR2 is YNFKEQ. J gave up 1 base and V 5 bases, and 7 bases lay outside the gene matches. The CDR3 DNA is TGTGCCAGCAGCGACGAAACTAGCGCCCAAGAGACCCAGTACTTC. It encodes CASSDETSAQETQYF.

The chain couples TRBV9 to TRBJ2-1; 9 bases agree with TRBD2. The CDR3 totals 16 residues. CDR1 and CDR2 (germline): SGDLS, YYNGEE. V shed 0 bases and J 9 bases; nucleotides not matched to a gene: 10. The CDR3 DNA follows: TGTGCCAGCAGCGTAGAAGATGCGGGAGGGCCTGGTGAGCAGTTCTTC. Encoded protein: CASSVEDAGGPGEQFF.

The CDR3 here is CASKPGQSTDTQYF. The CDR3 coding sequence is TGTGCCAGCAAACCGGGACAGAGCACAGATACGCAGTATTTT. J is TRBJ2-3 and V is TRBV6-5; 7 bases are shared with TRBD1. Germline CDR1 is MNHEY and CDR2 is SVGAGI. The CDR3 contains 14 residues. V was pared by 7 bases and J by 0 bases, with 4 bases of the junction left unmatched.

The chain links TRBV18 to TRBJ2-7; 9 bases fit TRBD2. The CDR3 has 12 residues. Germline loops: CDR1 KGHSH, CDR2 LQKENI. The V segment lost 6 bases and the J segment 7 bases; nucleotides outside the gene matches: 4. The DNA for the CDR3 is TGTGCCAGCTCGCTAGCGGGGAGAGAGCAGTACTTC. Its protein is CASSLAGREQYF.

The rearrangement links TRBV5-1 to TRBJ1-1; TRBD1 matches at 8 bases. Germline lookup yields CDR1 SGHRS and CDR2 YFSETQ. V trimming: 6 bases; J trimming: 5 bases; junction bases outside the gene matches: 9. The CDR3 is made up of 14 amino acids. CDR3 amino acids: CASTRQGFDTEAFF. In DNA, the CDR3 is TGCGCCAGCACGAGACAGGGGTTCGATACTGAAGCTTTCTTT.

The chain uses TRBV9 and TRBJ1-5; D is unclear. CDR1 is SGDLS, CDR2 YYNGEE, per germline. The ends were cut back, 0 bases at V and 7 bases at J, with 11 bases in the middle. The CDR3 is 14 amino acids. The CDR3, as DNA: TGTGCCAGCAGCGTAGGGAGCGGAGGACAGCCCCAGCATTTT. Its translation is CASSVGSGGQPQHF.

For this clone: This sample includes further DNA sequences coding for the same CDR3. The rearrangement uses TRBV5-4 and TRBJ2-5; maybe TRBD1 (5 bases). The V gene's germline CDR1 is SGHNT and CDR2 YYREEE (reference sequence). Trimming removed 0 bases at V and 4 bases at J, with 7 bases between. The CDR3 has 13 residues. The CDR3 nucleotides read TGTGCCAGCAGCTTGGCTAGGGGAGAGACCCAGTACTTC. Translation gives CASSLARGETQYF.

The chain is built from TRBV4-1 and TRBJ1-5; D is uncertain. The CDR3 runs 13 residues. The germline V gene has CDR1 MGHRA and CDR2 YSYEKL. The V end was cut by 0 bases, the J end by 4 bases, with 4 bases between. As DNA, the CDR3 is TGCGCCAGCAGCCAAGAGACAAATCAGCCCCAGCATTTT. It specifies CASSQETNQPQHF.

CDR3 sequence: CASSAFGTGSYNEQFF. The CDR3 DNA follows: TGTGCCAGCAGTGCGTTCGGGACAGGGTCCTACAATGAGCAGTTCTTC. The V and J genes are TRBV28 and TRBJ2-1, with 9 positions matching TRBD1. Per germline, CDR1 MDHEN and CDR2 SYDVKM. Trimming took 5 bases from V and 1 from J; bases not matched to a gene: 6. The CDR3 contains 16 residues.

The V gene is TRBV6-5, the J gene TRBJ1-5; D is uncertain. Trimming took off 0 bases at V and 5 bases at J, with 8 bases between the two ends. CDR3 size: 14 residues. Per germline, CDR1 MNHEY and CDR2 SVGAGI. The CDR3 DNA reads TGTGCCAGCAGTTACTCGAGGGCTTATCAGCCCCAGCATTTT. Protein product: CASSYSRAYQPQHF.

The gene calls are TRBV12-3 or TRBV12-4 and TRBJ2-7; the D is unclear. V gave up 7 bases and J gave up 6 bases, with 13 bases separating them. This CDR3 comprises 12 residues. CDR3 in DNA: TGTGCCAGCAATTCGGGTGGCTTCGAGCAGTACTTC. Protein product: CASNSGGFEQYF.

This rearrangement joins TRBV7-9 to TRBJ2-7; 8 nucleotides line up with TRBD1. Germline trimming cut 4 bases from V and 4 bases from J; bases unmatched to any gene: 9. The germline V gene encodes CDR1 SEHNR and CDR2 FQNEAQ (reference sequence). CDR3 length: 15 residues. CDR3 DNA sequence: TGTGCCAGCAGCTCAAATTATCGGACAGGGTACGAGCAGTACTTC. Its protein product is CASSSNYRTGYEQYF.

The V gene is TRBV29-1, the J gene TRBJ1-1; 8 nucleotides match TRBD1. The CDR3 runs to 14 residues. CDR1 is SQVTM, CDR2 ANQGSEA, per germline. V trimming: 3 bases; J trimming: 5 bases; junction bases outside the gene matches: 8. In DNA, the CDR3 is TGCAGCGTTGAGCCTGACAGGGGACGGACTGAAGCTTTCTTT. Translation: CSVEPDRGRTEAFF.

The table lists this clone with a few counts. The chain uses TRBV30 and TRBJ2-7, with D tentatively TRBD2 (5 bases). CDR3 size: 12 residues. V lost 5 bases and J 0 bases, leaving 8 bases between the germline ends. The V gene's germline CDR1 is GTSNPN and CDR2 SVGIG (reference sequence). CDR3 coding DNA: TGTGCCTGGGGACTCTCCTCCTACGAGCAGTACTTC. Amino acids: CAWGLSSYEQYF.

The chain carries TRBV2 and TRBJ2-2; 8 positions agree with TRBD1. The trim removed 5 bases at V and 2 bases at J, leaving 10 bases unmatched. The CDR3 totals 17 residues. Germline lookup yields CDR1 SNHLY and CDR2 FYNNEI. This CDR3 reads CASSRTPGQDNTGELFF. Here the CDR3 DNA reads TGTGCCAGCAGTCGCACACCGGGACAGGACAACACCGGGGAGCTGTTTTTT.

V is TRBV7-2 and J is TRBJ2-7, with a weak D call TRBD1 (5 bases). V lost 2 bases and J lost 2, with 10 bases in between. This CDR3 is 14 amino acids long. Per germline, CDR1 SGHTA and CDR2 FQGNSA. The CDR3 DNA is TGTGCCAGCAGCTTAAATGCAGGGACCTACGAGCAGTACTTC. It translates to CASSLNAGTYEQYF.

This chain links TRBV5-1 with TRBJ2-7; no firm D call. V gave up 2 bases and J gave up 0 bases, with 9 bases separating them. CDR1 and CDR2 from the germline V gene are SGHRS and YFSETQ. The CDR3 runs 14 residues. The CDR3 nucleotides read TGCGCCAGCAGCTTAACCTGGAGCTCCTACGAGCAGTACTTC. The encoded protein is CASSLTWSSYEQYF.

The CDR3 DNA is TGTGCCAGCAGTTTATCGGGGACTGCAGATCTCTACGAGCAGTACTTC. It yields the protein CASSLSGTADLYEQYF. This chain links TRBV27 with TRBJ2-7; a weak D match, TRBD2 (6 bases). V was cut by 0 bases and J by 3 bases, with 15 bases left in between. The CDR3 totals 16 residues. In germline, CDR1 is MNHEY, CDR2 SMNVEV (reference sequence).

This rearrangement joins TRBV6-1 to TRBJ1-5; no reliable D call. The CDR3 length is 15 residues. In germline, CDR1 is MNHNS, CDR2 SASEGT. V was clipped by 2 bases and J by 0 bases, with 8 bases between them. CDR3 sequence reads: CASSETGNSNQPQHF. CDR3 nucleotides: TGTGCCAGCAGTGAAACGGGGAATAGCAATCAGCCCCAGCATTTT.